This TCR beta chain stems from a study of lung T cells in sarcoidosis with Löfgren's syndrome. TCRdb fed the reads into MiXCR, producing one record per CDR3 protein. The repertoire holds 2,200 or so distinct CDR3 sequences, with about a fifth as singletons. Germline CDR1 is SNHLY and CDR2 is FYNNEI. CDR3 length equals 14 residues. V dropped 3 bases and J dropped 9 bases, with 17 bases sitting between them. Study results and limitations: Shared TRAV12-1 and TRBV2 CDR3 motifs across Löfgren's syndrome patients reportedly suggested public CD4+ TCRs.

Of note for this clonotype: Its specificity is not known.

The sample comprised CD4+ T cells from bronchoalveolar lavage. This clonotype was sampled from a human donor with sarcoidosis (Löfgren's syndrome or another form), or a control subject (not recorded which). The V and J genes are TRBV2 and TRBJ2-5; D is ambiguous. The CDR3 loop reads CASSEPGLGAPQYF. The DNA for the CDR3 is TGTGCCAGCAGTGAGCCTGGGCTAGGCGCGCCCCAGTACTTC. Full variable domain (missing parts from reference TRBV2 and TRBJ2-5): EPEVTQTPSHQVTQMGQEVILRCVPISNHLYFYWYRQILGQKVEFLVSFYNNEISEKSEIFDDQFSVERPDGSNFTLKIRSTKLEDSAMYFCASSEPGLGAPQYFGPGTRLLVL.